This T cell receptor (beta chain) was obtained from a study of blood T cell repertoires in COVID-19. Study as a whole: There were acute and convalescent COVID-19 samples, and they came from the United States, Italy and Spain. The analysed material was cDNA or gDNA that came from T cells, B-cell-depleted T cells, or PBMCs.

Germline V gene lookup returns CDR1 KGHDR and CDR2 SFDVKD. The CDR3 sequence is 15 residues long. V was clipped by 4 bases and J by 2 bases, with 13 bases between them. As processed by the authors: Estimation of nucleated cell counts relied on the amplification of reference gene primers. Libraries were prepared by immunoSEQ multiplex PCR; TCRdb keeps only in-frame clonotypes and omits some of them. V, J and clone size derive from that table, while D and trimming were established from the DNA sequence. Among over 200,000 clones listed, 70% to 90% were seen once. This rearrangement joins TRBV24-1 to TRBJ1-2; D is possibly TRBD1 (5 bases). Sequencing input: peripheral blood. The clonotype originates from a young woman with acute or convalescent COVID-19. CDR3: CATSDPSGGNYGYTF. In DNA, the CDR3 is TGTGCCACCAGTGACCCCAGTGGGGGGAACTATGGCTACACCTTC.